Listed below are T cell receptor beta chains from one sample, sequenced in a study of siplizumab effects on memory and regulatory T cells. The data were produced by immunoSEQ multiplex PCR, yet TCRdb's version contains in-frame clones alone and is incomplete. The sample records approximately 100,000 clones, around 94% being singletons. Sequenced input: non-Treg CD4+ T cells sorted from blood. These TCRs come from a human donor in good health. Each CDR3 is given without its conserved first and last residue. Each record gives: CDR3 length, J gene, V gene, CDR3 protein.

>11|TRBJ1-2|TRBV28
ASRTGGAYGYT
>10|TRBJ1-6|TRBV28
ASRQPLSPLH
>11|TRBJ2-2|TRBV2
ASSLGTRGELF
>15|TRBJ1-5|TRBV7-8
ASSLVEGQGRRQPQH
>12|TRBJ2-1|TRBV11-3
ASSSDDRNNEQF
>14|TRBJ2-2|TRBV9
ASSVGGGQGGGELF
>13|TRBJ1-4|TRBV13
ASSPRLQGNEKLF
>15|TRBJ2-6|TRBV5-4
ASTPWPGLAEANVLT
>9|TRBJ2-7|TRBV20-1
SVFGAYEQY
>14|TRBJ2-1|TRBV7-2
ASSGNSGSSYNEQF
>13|TRBJ2-1|TRBV5-1
ASVSGRGTYNEQF
>13|TRBJ2-5|TRBV18
ASSPGTSGEETQY
>9|TRBJ2-7|TRBV5-1
ASSLSTEQY
>10|TRBJ2-2|TRBV5-4
ASSFTTGELF
>12|TRBJ1-4|TRBV5-1
ASKLEGGNEKLF
>14|TRBJ1-2|TRBV10-1
ATRASVGGENYGYT
>13|TRBJ2-3|TRBV29-1
SVDGGQGGADTQY
>11|TRBJ2-4|TRBV6-1
ASSDQGVGIQY
>13|TRBJ2-7|TRBV4-2
ASSQETLGFREQY
>13|TRBJ1-5|TRBV5-6
ASSLATAPNQPQH
>12|TRBJ1-5|TRBV6-4
ASSDSFGNQPQH
>10|TRBJ2-2|TRBV10-1
ASSEGTGELF
>11|TRBJ1-5|TRBV7-6
ASSPTENQPQH
>16|TRBJ1-1|TRBV18
ASSQLGATQSLNTEAF
>15|TRBJ2-7|TRBV2
ASRGQRTSGLSYEQY
>10|TRBJ1-1|TRBV6-5
ASSPSGREAF